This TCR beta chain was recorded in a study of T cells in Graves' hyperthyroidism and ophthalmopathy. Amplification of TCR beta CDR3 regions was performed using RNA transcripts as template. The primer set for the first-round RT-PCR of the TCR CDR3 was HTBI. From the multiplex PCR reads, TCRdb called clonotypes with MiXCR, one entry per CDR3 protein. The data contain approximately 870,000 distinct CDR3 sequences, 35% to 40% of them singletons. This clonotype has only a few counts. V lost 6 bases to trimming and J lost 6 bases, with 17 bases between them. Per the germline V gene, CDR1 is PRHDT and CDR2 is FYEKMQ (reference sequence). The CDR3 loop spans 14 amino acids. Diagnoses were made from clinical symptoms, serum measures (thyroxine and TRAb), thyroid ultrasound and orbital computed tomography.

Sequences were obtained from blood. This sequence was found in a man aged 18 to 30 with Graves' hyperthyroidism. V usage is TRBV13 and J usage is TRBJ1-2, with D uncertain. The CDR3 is CASRQLAGLHGYTF. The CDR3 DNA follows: TGTGCCAGCAGGCAATTGGCAGGCCTTCATGGCTACACCTTC.